Following are 16 T cell receptor beta chains from one sample sequenced in a study of cytomegalovirus exposure and HLA in healthy donors. Both 60 Vbeta primers and 13 Jbeta primers went into the PCR. Using immunoSEQ multiplex PCR, the repertoire was profiled, and TCRdb retains in-frame clones only, with some absent. The sample records 90,000 to 150,000 clones, 73% being singletons. Sequencing input: PBMCs. These TCRs come from a woman between 35 and 50 years old in good health and CMV-seronegative.

Here the CDR3 DNA reads TGCAGCGTTGATAATTCAGGGAGGGGCGGGGATGGCTACACCTTC. Its translation: CSVDNSGRGGDGYTF. The V gene is TRBV29-1, the J gene TRBJ1-2, with D maybe TRBD1 (5 bases). This CDR3 has 15 residues. V was cut by 3 bases and J by 6 bases, with 20 bases left in between. CDR1 and CDR2 (germline): SQVTM, ANQGSEA.

The CDR3 spells CASSLVTGGRGTEAFF. DNA of the CDR3: TGTGCCAGCAGCTTAGTAACAGGGGGCCGGGGCACTGAAGCTTTCTTT. This chain connects TRBV7-2 to TRBJ1-1, with 9 bases lining up with TRBD1. The length of the CDR3 is 16 residues. Germline V gene data show CDR1 as SGHTA and CDR2 as FQGNSA. V lost 1 base to trimming and J lost 4 bases; unmatched junction nucleotides: 7.

This chain joins TRBV7-9 and TRBJ1-3; no clear D gene. V was trimmed by 0 bases and J by 3 bases, leaving 9 bases between them. CDR1 is SEHNR and CDR2 is FQNEAQ in the germline V gene (reference sequence). The length of the CDR3 is 15 residues. CDR3: CASSLAGSLGNTIYF. DNA of the CDR3: TGTGCCAGCAGCTTAGCCGGGTCTCTTGGAAACACCATATATTTT.

This clone was observed a handful of times. The chain joins TRBV11-2 to TRBJ2-2, with D maybe TRBD2 (7 bases). The V end lost 2 bases, the J end lost 0 bases, and 16 bases lay between the germline ends. CDR3 length equals 18 residues. Germline V CDR1 and CDR2: SGHAT, FQNNGV. The CDR3 sequence is CASSLRFGGGANTGELFF. For the CDR3, the DNA is TGTGCCAGCAGCTTAAGATTCGGAGGGGGGGCGAACACCGGGGAGCTGTTTTTT.

This clone has a single count. The CDR3 is CASGLGEFNEQFF. The CDR3 nucleotides are TGTGCTAGTGGTTTGGGGGAGTTCAATGAGCAGTTCTTC. This chain uses TRBV12-5 with TRBJ2-1; maybe TRBD2 (5 bases). This CDR3 is 13 amino acids long. V shed 1 base and J shed 6 bases, with 7 bases lying between them. Germline CDR1 LGHNT, CDR2 FRNRAP.

The chain couples TRBV6-5 to TRBJ1-5, with unresolved D. The CDR3 is 13 amino acids. Between the trimmed V and J ends, which lost 6 bases and 0 bases, there was a span of 6 bases. The germline V gene has CDR1 MNHEY and CDR2 SVGAGI. Written as DNA, the CDR3 is TGTGCCAGCAGGCGCAATAGCAATCAGCCCCAGCATTTT. This sequence encodes CASRRNSNQPQHF.

V and J are TRBV18 and TRBJ2-5; D is unclear. Germline CDR1 reads KGHSH; CDR2 reads LQKENI. This CDR3 spans 14 amino acids. The ends were cut back, 3 bases at V and 3 bases at J, with 11 bases in the middle. The CDR3: CASSPQDLKETQYF. The CDR3 nucleotides are TGTGCCAGCTCACCCCAAGACTTGAAAGAGACCCAGTACTTC.

This clone has only one observation. J is TRBJ1-1 and V is TRBV4-1; no clear D. This CDR3 has 14 amino acids. V was trimmed by 3 bases and J by 3 bases, leaving 11 bases between them. Per the germline V gene, CDR1 is MGHRA and CDR2 is YSYEKL. The CDR3 spells CASSHGRGDTEAFF. The CDR3 DNA follows: TGCGCCAGCAGCCACGGACGGGGAGACACTGAAGCTTTCTTT.

This clone is a singleton in its sample. The chain combines TRBV28 with TRBJ2-7; 9 bases agree with TRBD2. The CDR3 length is 15 residues. V lost 1 base and J lost 2; bases outside the gene matches: 3. Germline V CDR1 and CDR2: MDHEN, SYDVKM. CDR3 amino acids: CASSLSTSGTYEQYF. The CDR3 bases are TGTGCCAGCAGTTTATCGACTAGCGGAACCTACGAGCAGTACTTC.

The chain recombines TRBV4-1 with TRBJ1-4; the D is unclear. CDR1 MGHRA and CDR2 YSYEKL come from the germline V gene. Trimming removed 4 bases at V and 7 bases at J, with 16 bases between. The CDR3 loop spans 15 amino acids. The CDR3 spells CASSLNAVVPEKLFF. In DNA, the CDR3 is TGCGCCAGCAGCCTGAATGCGGTTGTTCCTGAAAAACTGTTTTTT.

This chain uses TRBV4-1 with TRBJ2-7; 8 nucleotides align to TRBD2. The CDR3 is made up of 15 amino acids. Germline values: CDR1 MGHRA, CDR2 YSYEKL. After removal of 2 bases from V and 3 bases from J, the junction contained 6 bases not matched to a gene. The CDR3 region is CASSQTSGSSYEQYF. For the CDR3, the DNA is TGCGCCAGCAGCCAAACAAGCGGGAGTAGCTACGAGCAGTACTTC.

The chain uses TRBV19 and TRBJ2-7, with TRBD2 identical over 9 bases. Germline loops: CDR1 LNHDA, CDR2 SQIVND (reference sequence). V was clipped by 6 bases and J by 3 bases; unmatched bases: 9. The CDR3 covers 15 residues. CDR3 bases: TGTGCCAGTAGCCAGACCAGGACTAGCGACTACGAGCAGTACTTC. Translated, it gives CASSQTRTSDYEQYF.

The V and J genes are TRBV4-2 and TRBJ2-7, with D perhaps TRBD2 (5 bases). The germline V gene encodes CDR1 LGHNA and CDR2 YNFKEQ. CDR3 length equals 15 residues. Trimming removed 0 bases at V and 3 bases at J, with 12 bases between. The CDR3 DNA reads TGTGCCAGCAGCCAAGAGAGGGTCACGGGCTACGAGCAGTACTTC. This gives the protein CASSQERVTGYEQYF.

The chain recombines TRBV7-2 with TRBJ2-3, with D hard to call. Germline V lookup: CDR1 SGHTA, CDR2 FQGNSA. The V gene lost 1 base and the J gene lost 6 bases, with 5 bases spanning the gap. This CDR3 has 12 amino acids. The CDR3 DNA reads TGTGCCAGCAGCTTAGTCTTTGATACGCAGTATTTT. It codes for CASSLVFDTQYF.

The gene calls are TRBV4-3 and TRBJ2-1, with 9 bases identical to TRBD2. Germline trimming cut 1 base from V and 6 bases from J; bases unmatched to any gene: 4. This CDR3 has 15 amino acids. Germline CDR1 and CDR2: LGHNA and YSLEER. Here the CDR3 DNA reads TGCGCCAGCAGCCAAGCTAGCGGGATTACCAATGAGCAGTTCTTC. It specifies CASSQASGITNEQFF.

This chain connects TRBV14 to TRBJ2-6; 13 nucleotides align to TRBD2. Unmatched junction bases numbered 5, after V lost 1 base and J lost 2 bases. Germline V lookup: CDR1 SGHDN, CDR2 FVKESK. This CDR3 is 19 amino acids long. Here the CDR3 DNA reads TGTGCCAGCAGCCAAGGCTTACTAGCGGGGGGGCCTGGGGCCAACGTCCTGACTTTC. Translation gives CASSQGLLAGGPGANVLTF.